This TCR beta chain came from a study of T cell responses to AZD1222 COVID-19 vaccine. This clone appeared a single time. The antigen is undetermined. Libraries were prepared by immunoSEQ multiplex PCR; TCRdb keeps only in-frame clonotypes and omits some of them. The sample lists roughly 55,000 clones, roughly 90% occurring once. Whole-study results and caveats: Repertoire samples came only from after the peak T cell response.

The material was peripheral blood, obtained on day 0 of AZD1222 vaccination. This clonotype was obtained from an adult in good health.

CDR3 nucleotides: TGCAGTGCTAGCGGGGGGACTGAAGCTTTCTTT. Protein product: CSASGGTEAFF. The chain employs TRBV20-1 and TRBJ1-1; TRBD1 might be the D (5 bases). This CDR3 is built from 11 residues. The germline V gene has CDR1 DFQATT and CDR2 SNEGSKA (reference sequence). The V gene lost 3 bases and the J gene lost 5 bases, with 7 bases spanning the gap.